This T cell receptor beta chain was captured by sequencing in a study of technical replicates of blood from a handful of donors (dated by TCRdb to the late 2010s). This clone was counted a few times. What this receptor recognizes is not known. No clone much larger than this one lies a single base away; base qualities are absent. The protocol used for the library was the immunoSEQ multiplex PCR assay. TCRdb's version of the immuneACCESS table is confined to in-frame rearrangements and falls short of the full clone set. An unresolved V gene accounts for under half of the shortfall where checked; the remainder is of unknown origin. The sample table contains about 81,000 clones; only one count was recorded for 70% to 90% of them. Around 3.9% of the sample is held by the ten biggest clonotypes. The germline V gene (reference sequence) yields SEHNR for CDR1 and FQNEAQ for CDR2. V is cut by 4 bases and J by 2 bases, and the space between the germline ends is 8 bases. The CDR3 holds 13 amino acids from the cysteine to the phenylalanine. The read is trimmed to its CDR3 DNA, 39 bases read in frame from base 1.

The rearrangement joined TRBV7-9 to TRBJ1-2; the D gene remains uncertain. The source material was PBMCs. This TCR derives from a human donor in good health. Some clones in this sample may be carry-over from other donors' samples. The base sequence is TGTGCCAGCAGCTCCTTTATGAACTATGGCTACACCTTC. Its protein reads: CASSSFMNYGYTF.